Listed here are 20 T cell receptor beta chains from one sample, sequenced in a study of T cells after yellow fever vaccination. TCRdb analysed the 5' RACE reads with MiXCR anew, one entry per CDR3 protein. Of about 310,000 distinct CDR3 sequences detected, roughly 4% appear once; the ten largest clones hold about 25%. This sample comprised PBMCs, obtained on the day of the yellow fever booster vaccination. These receptors originate from a man aged 18 to 29 who received the YFV17D yellow fever vaccine.

In its sample, this clonotype was seen many times. J is TRBJ2-4 and V is TRBV6-5, with D maybe TRBD2 (7 bases). Trimming removed 6 bases at V and 6 bases at J, with 21 bases between. The CDR3 extends over 16 amino acids. The V gene's germline CDR1 is MNHEY and CDR2 SVGAGI. The CDR3 spells CASSPVGGRWGNIQYF. CDR3 nucleotide sequence: TGTGCCAGCAGCCCGGTGGGGGGGCGATGGGGAAACATTCAGTACTTC.

The V and J genes are TRBV7-2 and TRBJ1-2, with no clear D. In germline, CDR1 is SGHTA, CDR2 FQGNSA. V was shortened by 3 bases and J by 1 base, with 9 bases between the two germline ends. The CDR3 covers 14 residues. CDR3 nucleotide sequence: TGTGCCAGCAGCTTTGTCGGCGTTAACTATGGCTACACCTTC. Translation gives CASSFVGVNYGYTF.

The chain links TRBV2 to TRBJ2-7, with TRBD1 matching 7 bases. Looked up from germline, CDR1 is SNHLY and CDR2 is FYNNEI. Unmatched junction bases numbered 13, after V lost 7 bases and J lost 7 bases. The CDR3 covers 14 residues. CDR3 region: CASKPGTEGMEQYF. The CDR3 DNA sequence: TGTGCCAGCAAACCTGGGACAGAGGGGATGGAGCAGTACTTC. Combining the CDR3 with reference TRBV2 and TRBJ2-7 gives the whole variable domain EPEVTQTPSHQVTQMGQEVILRCVPISNHLYFYWYRQILGQKVEFLVSFYNNEISEKSEIFDDQFSVERPDGSNFTLKIRSTKLEDSAMYFCASKPGTEGMEQYFGPGTRLTVT.

This clonotype has a count of ten or more. The chain uses TRBV7-2 and TRBJ2-1, with a possible D match to TRBD1 (6 bases). Trimming took 2 bases from V and 4 from J, leaving 12 bases between them. The CDR3 runs 15 residues. Germline V lookup: CDR1 SGHTA, CDR2 FQGNSA. CDR3 residues: CASSLSRQGYNEQFF. The CDR3 coding sequence is TGTGCCAGCAGCTTATCACGGCAGGGGTACAATGAGCAGTTCTTC.

The chain has TRBV25-1 and TRBJ2-1, with D possibly TRBD2 on 5 matching bases. Germline CDR1 and CDR2: MGHDK and SYGVNS. Trimming removed 2 bases from V and 3 bases from J, with 11 bases in between. The CDR3 has 15 residues. The CDR3 loop reads CASSEIYGVYNEQFF. The CDR3 coding sequence is TGTGCCAGCAGTGAAATATACGGGGTCTACAATGAGCAGTTCTTC.

This clonotype occurred many times. The V and J genes are TRBV18 and TRBJ2-7; no reliable D call. Germline V gene data show CDR1 as KGHSH and CDR2 as LQKENI. The CDR3 runs 12 residues. V lost 0 bases to trimming and J lost 2 bases, with 2 bases between them. The chain's CDR3 is CASSPPTYEQYF. The CDR3 DNA sequence: TGTGCCAGCTCACCACCGACCTACGAGCAGTACTTC.

This clonotype was recorded many times. This sequence joins TRBV6-2 or TRBV6-3 and TRBJ2-7; 8 nucleotides match TRBD1. The CDR3 consists of 14 residues. J gave up 3 bases and V 10 bases, and 11 bases lay outside the gene matches. Germline V gene lookup returns CDR1 MNHEY and CDR2 SVGEGT. The DNA for the CDR3 is TGTGCCACGACCCCCCGGGACAGGTTCTACGAGCAGTACTTC. Translation: CATTPRDRFYEQYF.

This clonotype appeared many times. The J gene is TRBJ1-6, the V gene TRBV5-1; D possibly corresponds to TRBD1 (6 bases). Germline values: CDR1 SGHRS, CDR2 YFSETQ. With 0 bases removed from V and 9 bases from J, the gap between germline ends came to 13 bases. This CDR3 has 15 amino acids. This chain's CDR3 is CASSLADSVLSPLHF. The CDR3 bases are TGCGCCAGCAGCTTGGCGGACAGTGTCCTTTCACCCCTCCACTTT.

This clonotype was counted ten times or more. This chain connects TRBV7-2 to TRBJ1-2, with D possibly TRBD1 on 6 matching bases. There are 14 residues in the CDR3. The germline CDR1 and CDR2 sequences are SGHTA and FQGNSA. Deletions cut 1 base from V and 3 bases from J, with 9 bases between. Written as DNA, the CDR3 is TGTGCCAGCAGCTTAGAGGGGGGAGACTATGGCTACACCTTC. This codes for CASSLEGGDYGYTF.

This clonotype was detected a few times. The chain is built from TRBV4-3 and TRBJ1-5; D call uncertain. Germline V lookup: CDR1 LGHNA, CDR2 YSLEER. V gave up 1 base and J gave up 6 bases, with 7 bases separating them. The CDR3 spans 13 residues. The CDR3 sequence is CASSQVDGQPQHF. For the CDR3, the DNA is TGCGCCAGCAGCCAAGTAGATGGTCAGCCCCAGCATTTT.

This clonotype occurred a few times. The chain has TRBV4-2 and TRBJ2-7; 9 nucleotides line up with TRBD2. The germline gives CDR1 LGHNA, CDR2 YNFKEQ. V shed 4 bases, J shed 1 base, and the junction held 5 bases outside the gene matches. CDR3 size: 15 residues. The CDR3 nucleotides are TGTGCCAGCAGCCTCAGACTAGCGGCTTCCTACGAGCAGTACTTC. Translating it yields CASSLRLAASYEQYF.

This clonotype was observed a handful of times. The rearrangement links TRBV4-1 to TRBJ1-2; 7 nucleotides line up with TRBD1. CDR1 is MGHRA, CDR2 YSYEKL, per germline. CDR3 length equals 16 residues. With V trimmed by 3 bases and J by 6 bases, 13 bases remained unmatched. The CDR3, as DNA: TGCGCCAGCAGCCACCACGGGACAGCCTGGGAAGATGGCTACACCTTC. It is translated as CASSHHGTAWEDGYTF.

The table lists this clonotype with a few counts. DNA for the CDR3: TGTGCCAGCACCTCGAGCGGGGCAAGTTGGACTGAAGCTTTCTTT. This encodes CASTSSGASWTEAFF. This sequence joins TRBV5-5 and TRBJ1-1; D is perhaps TRBD1 (5 bases). The CDR3 has 15 residues. CDR1 and CDR2 (germline): SGHKS, YYEKEE (reference sequence). Trimming removed 6 bases from V and 5 bases from J, with 20 bases in between. The complete variable domain, with remaining parts taken from reference TRBV5-5 and TRBJ1-1, reads DAGVTQSPTHLIKTRGQQVTLRCSPISGHKSVSWYQQVLGQGPQFIFQYYEKEERGRGNFPDRFSARQFPNYSSELNVNALLLGDSALYLCASTSSGASWTEAFFGQGTRLTVV.

This clonotype has only a few counts. This chain connects TRBV3-1 to TRBJ1-5; D uncertain. Germline V gene data show CDR1 as LGHDT and CDR2 as YNNKEL (reference sequence). Trimming left V 5 bases short and J 2 bases short, with 4 bases between. There are 12 residues in the CDR3. The CDR3 sequence is CASSERNQPQHF. The CDR3 DNA reads as TGTGCCAGCAGCGAACGCAATCAGCCCCAGCATTTT.

This clonotype has a count of ten or more. The chain uses TRBV7-8 and TRBJ2-3; 7 nucleotides align to TRBD2. V lost 1 base to trimming and J lost 0 bases; unmatched junction nucleotides: 13. Germline V gives CDR1 SGHVS, CDR2 FQNEAQ. The CDR3 runs 19 residues. CDR3: CASSLEASGGSLSTDTQYF. The CDR3 coding sequence is TGTGCCAGCAGCTTAGAGGCTAGCGGAGGATCCTTAAGCACAGATACGCAGTATTTT.

This clonotype occurred many times. The chain recombines TRBV9 with TRBJ2-7, with D perhaps being TRBD1 or TRBD2 (6 bases each). Trimming took 0 bases from V and 0 from J, leaving 13 bases between them. The CDR3 sequence is 16 residues long. CDR1 SGDLS and CDR2 YYNGEE come from the germline V gene. CDR3 in DNA: TGTGCCAGCAGCGTAGATGGGGGGCCCATCTCCTACGAGCAGTACTTC. It is translated as CASSVDGGPISYEQYF.

At least ten counts were recorded for this clonotype. This chain uses TRBV29-1 with TRBJ2-2, with 12 bases that match TRBD1. Germline trimming cut 7 bases from V and 4 bases from J; bases unmatched to any gene: 4. CDR1 is SQVTM, CDR2 ANQGSEA, per germline. The CDR3 loop spans 14 amino acids. CDR3 residues: CSAGTGGGTGELFF. DNA of the CDR3: TGCAGCGCTGGGACAGGGGGCGGCACCGGGGAGCTGTTTTTT.

This clonotype was observed at least ten times. This sequence joins TRBV5-1 and TRBJ2-2, with a weak D call TRBD2 (6 bases). The CDR3 totals 16 residues. Trimming shortened V by 3 bases and J by 4 bases, and 16 bases separated the two germline ends. Germline values: CDR1 SGHRS, CDR2 YFSETQ. The CDR3 reads CASSSGPGEGTGELFF. The CDR3, as DNA: TGCGCCAGCAGCTCGGGCCCGGGAGAAGGCACCGGGGAGCTGTTTTTT.

The chain links TRBV10-3 to TRBJ1-2; D is perhaps TRBD1 (5 bases). This CDR3 has 12 residues. Germline loops: CDR1 ENHRY, CDR2 SYGVKD. V lost 6 bases, J lost 6 bases, and 11 bases lay in between. This chain's CDR3 is CAIRTSGDGYTF. In DNA, the CDR3 is TGTGCCATCAGGACCTCGGGGGATGGCTACACCTTC.

This sequence joins TRBV5-1 and TRBJ2-1; maybe TRBD2 (6 bases). CDR1 SGHRS and CDR2 YFSETQ come from the germline V gene. V was shortened by 4 bases and J by 2 bases, with 16 bases between the two germline ends. The CDR3 consists of 16 residues. CDR3 region: CASSPPAGQTYNEQFF. In nucleotides, the CDR3 is TGCGCCAGCAGCCCCCCGGCGGGGCAAACCTACAATGAGCAGTTCTTC. The full variable domain, rest sourced from reference TRBV5-1 and TRBJ2-1, is KAGVTQTPRYLIKTRGQQVTLSCSPISGHRSVSWYQQTPGQGLQFLFEYFSETQRNKGNFPGRFSGRQFSNSRSEMNVSTLELGDSALYLCASSPPAGQTYNEQFFGPGTRLTVL.